This T cell receptor beta chain appears in the sequencing data of a study of PD-1 blockade in classical Hodgkin lymphoma. TCRdb's copy holds only in-frame clones and misses some; the assay was immunoSEQ multiplex PCR. The table lists under 60,000 clones, roughly 86% of them singletons. Time point specified: cycle 4 day 1 (C4D1), after five to seven weeks of nivolumab. The patients all showed relapse after autologous stem cell transplantation, while their brentuximab vedotin exposure varied. J was trimmed by 0 bases and V by 5 bases; bases with no gene match: 6. The CDR3 spans 15 residues. From germline, CDR1 is MDHEN and CDR2 SYDVKM.

The source material was peripheral blood mononuclear cells (PBMCs), sampled before the fourth cycle of nivolumab. The chain carries TRBV28 and TRBJ1-1; 7 bases line up with TRBD1. The source of this sequence is a human donor with classical Hodgkin lymphoma. The CDR3 DNA reads as TGTGCCAGCAGTCCCGCGGGACAGCTGAACACTGAAGCTTTCTTT. Its translation: CASSPAGQLNTEAFF.